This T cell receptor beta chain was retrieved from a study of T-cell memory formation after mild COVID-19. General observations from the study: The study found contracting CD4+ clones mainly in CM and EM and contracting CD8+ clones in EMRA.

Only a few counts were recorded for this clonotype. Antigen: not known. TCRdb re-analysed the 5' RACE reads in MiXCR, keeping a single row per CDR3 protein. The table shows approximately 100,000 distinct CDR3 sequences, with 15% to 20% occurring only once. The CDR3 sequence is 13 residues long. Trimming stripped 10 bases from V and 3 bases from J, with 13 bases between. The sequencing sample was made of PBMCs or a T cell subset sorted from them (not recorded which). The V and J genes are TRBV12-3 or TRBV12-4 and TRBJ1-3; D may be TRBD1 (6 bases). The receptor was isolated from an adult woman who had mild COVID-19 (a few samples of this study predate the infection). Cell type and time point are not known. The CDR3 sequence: CANAGAGGNTIYF. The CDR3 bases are TGTGCCAACGCGGGGGCTGGTGGAAACACCATATATTTT.